A single sample gave rise to the 14 T cell receptor beta chains below, sequenced in a study of T cell repertoires in cytomegalovirus infection. For these receptors, no antigen is known. TCRdb redid the calling of the reads with MiXCR, one entry per CDR3 protein. The sample includes approximately 43,000 distinct CDR3 sequences, roughly 22% of them seen just once. The sequenced material came from PBMCs, sequenced either directly or after in vitro stimulation (not recorded which). These receptors were collected from a human donor in good health (CMV status not recorded). Some clones in this sample may be carry-over from other donors' samples.

This clonotype was counted many times. This chain uses TRBV12-3 or TRBV12-4 with TRBJ2-7; TRBD1 matches 8 bases. Trimming at V came to 2 bases and at J to 2 bases, leaving 2 bases not matched to a gene. This CDR3 region has 14 residues. CDR3 in amino acids: CASSLRQGTYEQYF. The CDR3 DNA reads TGTGCCAGCAGTTTACGACAGGGGACCTACGAGCAGTACTTC.

This clonotype was found many times. The chain carries TRBV10-3 and TRBJ2-7, with D perhaps matching TRBD1 (6 bases). Trimming removed 6 bases from V and 2 bases from J, with 8 bases in between. This CDR3 has 12 amino acids. Per the germline V gene, CDR1 is ENHRY and CDR2 is SYGVKD. CDR3 sequence reads: CAIRGQTYEQYF. CDR3 nucleotide sequence: TGTGCCATCAGAGGACAGACCTACGAGCAGTACTTC.

This clonotype occurred a few times. The chain recombines TRBV7-9 with TRBJ2-3; D uncertain. The germline V gene encodes CDR1 SEHNR and CDR2 FQNEAQ (reference sequence). The CDR3 has 12 amino acids. Trimming took 1 base from V and 9 from J, leaving 8 bases between them. DNA of the CDR3: TGTGCCAGCAGCTTAGATGCAGTGACGCAGTATTTT. Translation: CASSLDAVTQYF. The variable domain in full, completed from reference TRBV7-9 and TRBJ2-3, reads DTGVSQNPRHKITKRGQNVTFRCDPISEHNRLYWYRQTLGQGPEFLTYFQNEAQLEKSRLLSDRFSAERPKGSFSTLEIQRTEQGDSAMYLCASSLDAVTQYFGPGTRLTVL.

This clonotype has a count of ten or more. The chain joins TRBV7-2 to TRBJ2-5; the D is unclear. The CDR3 spans 14 residues. V was trimmed by 3 bases and J by 0 bases, leaving 8 bases between them. From germline, CDR1 is SGHTA and CDR2 FQGNSA. The CDR3 spells CASSLSRYQETQYF. CDR3 in DNA: TGTGCCAGCAGCTTGTCACGGTACCAAGAGACCCAGTACTTC.

This chain links TRBV7-6 with TRBJ2-3, with 11 nucleotides matching TRBD2. Germline loops: CDR1 SGHVS, CDR2 FNYEAQ. With V trimmed by 2 bases and J by 2 bases, 3 bases remained unmatched. The CDR3 has 16 residues. The CDR3: CASSLLGLADTDTQYF. DNA for the CDR3: TGTGCCAGCAGCTTACTGGGACTAGCGGACACAGATACGCAGTATTTT.

The rearrangement joins TRBV28 to TRBJ2-3, with 8 bases that match TRBD2. This CDR3 has 14 amino acids. Losses at the gene ends were 8 bases for V and 0 bases for J; bases not matched to a gene: 4. CDR1 is MDHEN, CDR2 SYDVKM, per germline. This CDR3 reads CASGQRGSTDTQYF. The CDR3 DNA follows: TGTGCCAGCGGCCAGCGGGGGAGCACAGATACGCAGTATTTT.

This clonotype rates as medium-sized. This chain connects TRBV28 to TRBJ1-2; TRBD1 matches 9 bases. The junction had 6 bases not matched to a gene; V was cut back by 6 bases and J by 1 base. This CDR3 contains 15 residues. Germline CDR1 reads MDHEN; CDR2 reads SYDVKM. Here the CDR3 DNA reads TGTGCCAGCAGCATACCGGACAGGGGTAACTATGGCTACACCTTC. This translates into CASSIPDRGNYGYTF.

This chain links TRBV19 with TRBJ2-7; D is perhaps TRBD2 (6 bases). The germline CDR1 and CDR2 sequences are LNHDA and SQIVND (reference sequence). The CDR3 covers 14 residues. V gave up 3 bases and J gave up 4 bases, with 13 bases separating them. For the CDR3, the DNA is TGTGCCAGTAGTATCTCGGGACTCAATTACGAGCAGTACTTC. Translated, it gives CASSISGLNYEQYF.

This chain uses TRBV10-3 with TRBJ2-1; 8 bases map to TRBD2. After removal of 11 bases from V and 5 bases from J, the junction contained 11 bases not matched to a gene. The CDR3 has 14 amino acids. CDR1 is ENHRY and CDR2 is SYGVKD in the germline V gene. Written as DNA, the CDR3 is TGTGCCGCCAGCGGGGGAGGGGGTAACAATGAGCAGTTCTTC. Amino acid sequence: CAASGGGGNNEQFF.

The rearrangement links TRBV11-2 to TRBJ2-7, with D possibly being TRBD2 (6 bases). The length of the CDR3 is 15 residues. Germline lookup yields CDR1 SGHAT and CDR2 FQNNGV. The V gene lost 5 bases and the J gene lost 4 bases, with 18 bases spanning the gap. This chain's CDR3 is CASSEGGTAGYEQYF. The CDR3 nucleotides read TGTGCCAGCAGCGAAGGAGGGACCGCCGGGTACGAGCAGTACTTC.

CDR3 sequence reads: CASSIAGTANEQFF. CDR3 DNA: TGTGCCAGCAGTATAGCCGGGACAGCCAATGAGCAGTTCTTC. The chain combines TRBV27 with TRBJ2-1; 7 bases are shared with TRBD1. Germline CDR1 and CDR2: MNHEY and SMNVEV (reference sequence). This CDR3 region has 14 residues. V was clipped by 5 bases and J by 6 bases; unmatched bases: 7.

V usage is TRBV3-1 and J usage is TRBJ2-3, with D hard to call. CDR1 is LGHDT and CDR2 is YNNKEL in the germline V gene (reference sequence). The CDR3 is made up of 11 amino acids. The V end was cut by 7 bases, the J end by 1 base, with 3 bases between. The CDR3 DNA reads TGTGCCAGCAAAGGCACAGATACGCAGTATTTT. Amino acid sequence: CASKGTDTQYF.

V usage is TRBV11-2 and J usage is TRBJ2-3; no clear D. The CDR3 runs to 12 residues. Germline values: CDR1 SGHAT, CDR2 FQNNGV. V was clipped by 6 bases and J by 2 bases, with 6 bases between them. CDR3 sequence (DNA): TGTGCCAGCAGTCTTAACACAGATACGCAGTATTTT. The encoded protein is CASSLNTDTQYF.

This clonotype was picked up a small number of times. This chain links TRBV19 with TRBJ2-1; D gene uncertain. Germline CDR1 LNHDA, CDR2 SQIVND (reference sequence). The CDR3 loop spans 12 amino acids. Trimming shortened V by 4 bases and J by 8 bases, and 9 bases separated the two germline ends. CDR3 protein: CASSRVGYEQFF. CDR3 nucleotide sequence: TGTGCCAGTAGTAGAGTCGGATATGAGCAGTTCTTC. The full variable domain, its missing parts supplied by reference TRBV19 and TRBJ2-1, is DGGITQSPKYLFRKEGQNVTLSCEQNLNHDAMYWYRQDPGQGLRLIYYSQIVNDFQKGDIAEGYSVSREKKESFPLTVTSAQKNPTAFYLCASSRVGYEQFFGPGTRLTVL.